Below are 29 T cell receptor beta chains sequenced from a single sample in a study of cytomegalovirus exposure and HLA in healthy donors. It was with 60 Vbeta and 13 Jbeta primers that the PCR ran. The repertoire was sequenced with immunoSEQ multiplex PCR; TCRdb's copy has only in-frame clones and lacks some. Of around 190,000 clones in the sample, roughly 87% were seen once. What was sequenced was PBMCs. The origin of the receptors is a boy between 2 and 10 years old in good health and CMV-seronegative.

The V call is TRBV6-1, the J call TRBJ1-1; the match to TRBD1 covers 9 bases. The CDR3 is 13 residues long. CDR1 and CDR2 (germline): MNHNS, SASEGT. V lost 2 bases, J lost 6 bases, and 1 base stayed unmatched. The CDR3 here is CASSEWDRAEAFF. Here the CDR3 DNA reads TGTGCCAGCAGTGAATGGGACAGGGCTGAAGCTTTCTTT.

The count of this clone is one. Distinct nucleotide sequences in the sample also encode this CDR3. The chain has TRBV10-3 and TRBJ1-1, with D uncertain. The CDR3 is made up of 14 amino acids. Trimming took off 3 bases at V and 5 bases at J, with 13 bases between the two ends. Per the germline V gene, CDR1 is ENHRY and CDR2 is SYGVKD. CDR3 in amino acids: CAISEAARNTEAFF. CDR3 DNA: TGTGCCATCAGTGAAGCAGCGAGGAATACTGAAGCTTTCTTT.

This rearrangement joins TRBV25-1 to TRBJ2-7; D perhaps matches TRBD1 (5 bases). V lost 6 bases, J lost 3 bases, and 12 bases lay in between. The germline gives CDR1 MGHDK, CDR2 SYGVNS. The CDR3 has 13 amino acids. Here the CDR3 reads CASSRQGHYEQYF. As DNA, the CDR3 is TGTGCCAGCAGCCGCCAGGGTCACTACGAGCAGTACTTC.

This chain connects TRBV7-3 to TRBJ1-6; D is unclear. Germline CDR1 is SGHTA and CDR2 is FQGTGA. There are 13 residues in the CDR3. V shed 4 bases and J shed 5 bases, with 6 bases lying between them. CDR3 sequence reads: CASSSQNNSPLHF. The CDR3 region has the DNA TGTGCCAGCAGCTCGCAGAATAATTCACCCCTCCACTTT.

The chain has TRBV5-3 and TRBJ2-7; 10 nucleotides agree with TRBD1. TRBV5-3 is recorded as an ORF, its role being uncertain. The CDR3 extends over 16 amino acids. V was clipped by 5 bases and J by 5 bases; unmatched bases: 13. CDR3 nucleotides: TGTGCCAGAAGTTGCCTGACAGGGGGCCACTGCGACGAGCAGTACTTC. It yields the protein CARSCLTGGHCDEQYF.

The chain uses TRBV5-1 and TRBJ2-7, with 9 bases aligning to TRBD1. V shed 3 bases, J shed 3 bases, and the junction held 16 bases outside the gene matches. The CDR3 spans 18 residues. Germline V lookup: CDR1 SGHRS, CDR2 YFSETQ. This CDR3 is CASSSTGTGPARVYEQYF. The CDR3 DNA sequence: TGCGCCAGCAGCTCGACCGGGACAGGGCCCGCGCGAGTCTACGAGCAGTACTTC.

The gene calls are TRBV2 and TRBJ2-1; 14 bases agree with TRBD2. Germline trimming cut 10 bases from V and 7 bases from J; bases unmatched to any gene: 9. CDR3 length: 15 residues. Germline CDR1 is SNHLY and CDR2 is FYNNEI. CDR3: CAISRGTSGRNEQFF. As DNA, the CDR3 is TGTGCCATCTCGCGGGGGACTAGCGGGAGAAATGAGCAGTTCTTC.

The chain uses TRBV9 and TRBJ2-2, with 11 bases matching TRBD2. Germline CDR1 is SGDLS and CDR2 is YYNGEE. Losses at the gene ends were 4 bases for V and 3 bases for J; bases not matched to a gene: 5. The CDR3 has 16 residues. The CDR3 DNA sequence: TGTGCCAGCAGCCGTAGCGGGGGGGCGGACACCGGGGAGCTGTTTTTT. It is translated as CASSRSGGADTGELFF.

The CDR3 is CASSVRGEETQYF. Written as DNA, the CDR3 is TGTGCCAGCAGCGTAAGGGGCGAAGAGACCCAGTACTTC. The rearrangement joins TRBV9 to TRBJ2-5, with D possibly TRBD1 on 5 matching bases. V lost 1 base to trimming and J lost 3 bases, with 7 bases between them. Looked up from germline, CDR1 is SGDLS and CDR2 is YYNGEE. This CDR3 contains 13 residues.

The rearrangement joins TRBV7-8 to TRBJ2-1; 7 positions agree with TRBD1. Germline CDR1 and CDR2: SGHVS and FQNEAQ. Trimming cost V 4 bases and J 3 bases; bases outside gene matches: 9. This CDR3 comprises 16 residues. CDR3 residues: CASSSLEGAFYNEQFF. CDR3 nucleotide sequence: TGTGCCAGCAGCTCTTTAGAGGGGGCCTTCTACAATGAGCAGTTCTTC.

The rearrangement links TRBV6-5 to TRBJ2-1; D may be TRBD2 (5 bases). From germline, CDR1 is MNHEY and CDR2 SVGAGI. The ends were cut back, 7 bases at V and 2 bases at J, with 9 bases in the middle. The CDR3 is made up of 13 amino acids. The CDR3 loop is CASKDLAYNEQFF. The DNA for the CDR3 is TGTGCCAGCAAGGACTTGGCCTACAATGAGCAGTTCTTC.

This clone appeared a few times. V and J are TRBV6-5 and TRBJ1-6; D possibly corresponds to TRBD1 (6 bases). The germline CDR1 and CDR2 sequences are MNHEY and SVGAGI. The CDR3 is made up of 15 amino acids. Trimming left V 2 bases short and J 6 bases short, with 11 bases between. The CDR3 is CASSYAGGPNSPLHF. As DNA, the CDR3 is TGTGCCAGCAGTTACGCGGGGGGCCCTAATTCACCCCTCCACTTT.

This clone was detected once. The chain combines TRBV9 with TRBJ1-2, with unresolved D. Trimming cost V 3 bases and J 8 bases, with 23 bases left between them. This CDR3 is built from 16 residues. Germline V gene lookup returns CDR1 SGDLS and CDR2 YYNGEE. The CDR3 DNA sequence: TGTGCCAGCAGCGCTCGCCCGTTCCCACCTACGCGGGGCTACACCTTC. This codes for CASSARPFPPTRGYTF.

The count of this clone is one. V is TRBV30 and J is TRBJ2-5, with D possibly TRBD1 on 5 matching bases. The assigned J gene may be wrong: the sequence end matches TRBJ2-7 better. This CDR3 is 15 amino acids long. Germline V gene lookup returns CDR1 GTSNPN and CDR2 SVGIG (reference sequence). CDR3 bases: TGTGCCTGGATCCTTGTTGGCCAGGGTCCCGACGAGCAGTACTTC. The encoded protein is CAWILVGQGPDEQYF.

The chain has TRBV28 and TRBJ1-3, with TRBD1 matching 9 bases. V trimming: 6 bases; J trimming: 2 bases; junction bases outside the gene matches: 5. CDR1 is MDHEN and CDR2 is SYDVKM in the germline V gene. This CDR3 is 15 amino acids long. CDR3 sequence (DNA): TGTGCCAGCAGCAAAGACAGGGGGACTGGAAACACCATATATTTT. As protein: CASSKDRGTGNTIYF. Using reference TRBV28 and TRBJ1-3 for the parts outside the CDR3, the full variable domain is DVKVTQSSRYLVKRTGEKVFLECVQDMDHENMFWYRQDPGLGLRLIYFSYDVKMKEKGDIPEGYSVSREKKERFSLILESASTNQTSMYLCASSKDRGTGNTIYFGEGSWLTVV.

The V call is TRBV27, the J call TRBJ1-4; 9 bases agree with TRBD1. Unmatched junction bases numbered 6, after V lost 3 bases and J lost 10 bases. In germline, CDR1 is MNHEY, CDR2 SMNVEV (reference sequence). CDR3 size: 14 residues. The DNA for the CDR3 is TGTGCCAGCAGTTTCACAGGGGGCGGAGGAAAACTGTTTTTT. It encodes CASSFTGGGGKLFF.

The V and J genes are TRBV6-4 and TRBJ1-5, with D possibly TRBD1 on 5 matching bases. Between the trimmed V and J ends, which lost 0 bases and 8 bases, there was a span of 11 bases. The length of the CDR3 is 14 residues. The germline gives CDR1 MRHNA, CDR2 SNTAGT. The CDR3 sequence is CASSDSGGSEPQHF. The CDR3 bases are TGTGCCAGCAGTGACTCCGGGGGTTCGGAGCCCCAGCATTTT.

This clone was seen once. The chain is built from TRBV6-5 and TRBJ1-2, with 9 bases lining up with TRBD1. The ends lost 6 bases at V and 4 bases at J; junction bases unmatched: 3. The CDR3 is made up of 13 amino acids. Germline V gene sequence: CDR1 MNHEY, CDR2 SVGAGI. The CDR3 DNA is TGTGCCAGCAGCAGGGACAGGGTCTATGGCTACACCTTC. Translated: CASSRDRVYGYTF.

The chain is built from TRBV11-2 and TRBJ1-5; perhaps TRBD1 as D (5 bases). This CDR3 contains 14 residues. Germline V gene lookup returns CDR1 SGHAT and CDR2 FQNNGV. Trimming removed 0 bases from V and 2 bases from J, with 5 bases in between. DNA for the CDR3: TGTGCCAGCAGCTTAGACAGGGGCAATCAGCCCCAGCATTTT. Encoded protein: CASSLDRGNQPQHF.

The gene calls are TRBV9 and TRBJ1-1; perhaps TRBD1 as D (5 bases). Trimming cost V 6 bases and J 1 base, with 13 bases left between them. The germline gives CDR1 SGDLS, CDR2 YYNGEE. This CDR3 region has 14 residues. DNA of the CDR3: TGTGCCAGCACCAGGGACTTTTCGAACACTGAAGCTTTCTTT. It codes for CASTRDFSNTEAFF.

This chain links TRBV12-5 with TRBJ2-1; possibly TRBD2 for D (6 bases). Trimming removed 4 bases from V and 0 bases from J, with 16 bases in between. The CDR3 totals 17 residues. Germline V gene lookup returns CDR1 LGHNT and CDR2 FRNRAP. DNA for the CDR3: TGTGCTAGTGGTTACGGGACTGTGTCGAGCTCCTACAATGAGCAGTTCTTC. It yields the protein CASGYGTVSSSYNEQFF.

V is TRBV7-3 and J is TRBJ2-3, with 12 bases identical to TRBD2. The CDR3 runs 15 residues. CDR1 is SGHTA, CDR2 FQGTGA, per germline. V lost 4 bases to trimming and J lost 3 bases; unmatched junction nucleotides: 2. CDR3 coding DNA: TGTGCCAGCAGCTCAGGACTAGCGGGGACAGATACGCAGTATTTT. This translates into CASSSGLAGTDTQYF.

J is TRBJ2-1 and V is TRBV7-8, with 9 positions matching TRBD2. The CDR3 sequence is 17 residues long. Germline values: CDR1 SGHVS, CDR2 FQNEAQ. Trimming at V came to 0 bases and at J to 4 bases, leaving 7 bases not matched to a gene. CDR3 bases: TGTGCCAGCAGCTTAGCACTAGCGGGCGGACCGTACAATGAGCAGTTCTTC. It yields the protein CASSLALAGGPYNEQFF.

The rearrangement joins TRBV2 to TRBJ1-6, with a tentative D call TRBD1 (5 bases). This CDR3 contains 14 residues. Germline lookup yields CDR1 SNHLY and CDR2 FYNNEI. V gave up 7 bases and J gave up 7 bases, with 14 bases separating them. CDR3: CASNGQTDNSPLHF. The CDR3 bases are TGTGCCAGCAATGGGCAGACAGACAATTCACCCCTCCACTTT.

This chain joins TRBV7-6 and TRBJ2-3; 8 nucleotides line up with TRBD2. V was clipped by 5 bases and J by 2 bases; unmatched bases: 3. CDR1 is SGHVS and CDR2 is FNYEAQ in the germline V gene. The CDR3 is made up of 14 amino acids. CDR3 sequence reads: CASSGAGVTDTQYF. For the CDR3, the DNA is TGTGCCAGCAGCGGAGCGGGGGTCACAGATACGCAGTATTTT.

The chain joins TRBV20-1 to TRBJ2-5; D is ambiguous. Germline-derived CDR1 and CDR2 are DFQATT and SNEGSKA (reference sequence). Between the trimmed V and J ends, which lost 4 bases and 5 bases, there was a span of 8 bases. The CDR3 contains 11 residues. As DNA, the CDR3 is TGCAGTGCTATTTCTTTGGAGACCCAGTACTTC. Translation gives CSAISLETQYF.

J is TRBJ2-5 and V is TRBV30; possible D gene TRBD2, 5 bases. The V gene's germline CDR1 is GTSNPN and CDR2 SVGIG (reference sequence). The CDR3 sequence is 13 residues long. V was trimmed by 4 bases and J by 5 bases, leaving 14 bases between them. The DNA for the CDR3 is TGTGCCTGGACGTTCATCGGAGGCGAGACCCAGTACTTC. Translation gives CAWTFIGGETQYF. Full variable domain (remainder filled in from reference TRBV30 and TRBJ2-5): SQTIHQWPATLVQPVGSPLSLECTVEGTSNPNLYWYRQAAGRGLQLLFYSVGIGQISSEVPQNLSASRPQDRQFILSSKKLLLSDSGFYLCAWTFIGGETQYFGPGTRLLVL.

CDR3 protein: CASSSQGIGSYEQYF. CDR3 nucleotide sequence: TGTGCCAGCAGCTCACAGGGCATAGGATCCTACGAGCAGTACTTC. This chain uses TRBV11-1 with TRBJ2-7; D may be TRBD1 (6 bases). The CDR3 spans 15 residues. Trimming left V 4 bases short and J 1 base short, with 14 bases between. Germline lookup yields CDR1 SGHAT and CDR2 FQDESV (reference sequence).

This clone was recorded a few times. The chain links TRBV4-1 to TRBJ2-7; 8 nucleotides line up with TRBD2. Germline CDR1 and CDR2: MGHRA and YSYEKL. There are 13 residues in the CDR3. The V segment lost 3 bases and the J segment 4 bases; nucleotides outside the gene matches: 2. For the CDR3, the DNA is TGCGCCAGCAGCCATCGGGAGGGATACGAGCAGTACTTC. Translation gives CASSHREGYEQYF.